This section outlines one T cell receptor (beta chain) sequence together with its context. V was clipped by 6 bases and J by 2 bases; unmatched bases: 12. This CDR3 contains 17 residues. CDR1 is SGDLS and CDR2 is YYNGEE in the germline V gene. The data were taken from a study of control samples from healthy donors and cancer patients. Profiled with immunoSEQ multiplex PCR; TCRdb holds only in-frame clones, not every one. Here the sample spans about 100,000 clones, about 91% being singletons. The sequenced sample was blood. This sequence joins TRBV9 and TRBJ2-1, with 9 bases fitting TRBD2. This receptor was obtained from a man aged 30-40 years in good health. The chain's CDR3 is CASTRRGLAGAYNEQFF. The CDR3 DNA sequence: TGTGCCAGCACCAGACGGGGTTTAGCGGGGGCCTACAATGAGCAGTTCTTC.